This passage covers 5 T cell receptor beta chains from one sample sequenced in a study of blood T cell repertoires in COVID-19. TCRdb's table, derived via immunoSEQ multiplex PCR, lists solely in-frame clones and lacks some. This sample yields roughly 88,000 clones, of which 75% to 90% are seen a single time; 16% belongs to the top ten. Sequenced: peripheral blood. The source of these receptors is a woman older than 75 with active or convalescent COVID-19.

The CDR3 region is CASSYSPAGVWSGGELFF. The CDR3 coding sequence is TGTGCCAGCAGTTACTCGCCTGCGGGAGTTTGGTCGGGCGGGGAGCTGTTTTTT. The gene calls are TRBV6-2 or TRBV6-3 and TRBJ2-2; 7 bases line up with TRBD2. The V gene's germline CDR1 is MNHEY and CDR2 SVGEGT. V lost 0 bases to trimming and J lost 7 bases; unmatched junction nucleotides: 14. There are 18 residues in the CDR3.

In nucleotides, the CDR3 is TGTGCCAGCAGTTATTCCAGCGGACACCAAGAGACCCAGTACTTC. This translates into CASSYSSGHQETQYF. The genes are TRBV6-5 and TRBJ2-5, with D possibly matching TRBD2 (5 bases). Between the trimmed V and J ends, which lost 3 bases and 0 bases, there was a span of 11 bases. The CDR3 contains 15 residues. The germline V gene has CDR1 MNHEY and CDR2 SVGAGI.

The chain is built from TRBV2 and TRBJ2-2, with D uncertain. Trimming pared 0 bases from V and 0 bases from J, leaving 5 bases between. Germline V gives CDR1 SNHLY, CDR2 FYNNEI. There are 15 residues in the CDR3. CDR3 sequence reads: CASSEAPANTGELFF. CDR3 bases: TGTGCCAGCAGTGAAGCCCCTGCGAACACCGGGGAGCTGTTTTTT. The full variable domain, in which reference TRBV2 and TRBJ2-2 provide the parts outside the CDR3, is EPEVTQTPSHQVTQMGQEVILRCVPISNHLYFYWYRQILGQKVEFLVSFYNNEISEKSEIFDDQFSVERPDGSNFTLKIRSTKLEDSAMYFCASSEAPANTGELFFGEGSRLTVL.

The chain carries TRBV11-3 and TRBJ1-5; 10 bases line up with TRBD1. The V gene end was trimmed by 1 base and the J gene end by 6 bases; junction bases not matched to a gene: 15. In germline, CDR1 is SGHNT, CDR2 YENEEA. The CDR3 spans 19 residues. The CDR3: CASSLATGTGVSRGQPQHF. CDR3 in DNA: TGTGCCAGCAGCTTAGCTACCGGGACAGGGGTAAGCAGAGGTCAGCCCCAGCATTTT.

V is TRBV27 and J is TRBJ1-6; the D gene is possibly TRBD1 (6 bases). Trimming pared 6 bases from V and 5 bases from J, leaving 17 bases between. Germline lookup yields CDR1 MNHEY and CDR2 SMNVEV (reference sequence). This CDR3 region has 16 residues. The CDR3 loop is CASRTGWGRDNSPLHF. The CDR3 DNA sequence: TGTGCCAGCAGAACAGGGTGGGGAAGGGATAATTCACCCCTCCACTTT.